Listed below are T cell receptor beta chains from one sample, sequenced in a study of T cell repertoires in cytomegalovirus infection. Using its own MiXCR run on the reads, TCRdb lists one record per CDR3 protein. The sample holds approximately 320,000 distinct CDR3 sequences; roughly 9.5% are singletons and the top ten take roughly 4.5%. Sequenced: PBMCs. These receptors all stem from a human donor in good health (CMV status not recorded). Some clones in this sample may be carry-over from other donors' samples. CDR3s include the opening cysteine and the closing phenylalanine or tryptophan. D genes are given only for firm matches. Only some rows state a clone size, as once, few, many or a class for expanded clones.

J gene: TRBJ1-3; D gene: NA; V gene: TRBV7-9; clone size: few; CDR3 protein: CASTTRESATNTIYF; CDR3 DNA: TGTGCCAGCACTACCCGGGAGTCAGCTACAAACACCATATATTTT
J gene: TRBJ2-7; D gene: NA; V gene: TRBV12-3/TRBV12-4; clone size: few; CDR3 protein: CASSLDSVYEQYF; CDR3 DNA: TGTGCCAGCAGTTTAGACAGTGTCTACGAGCAGTACTTC
J gene: TRBJ1-1; D gene: NA; V gene: TRBV7-2; clone size: many; CDR3 protein: CASSLLTMGRGAFF; CDR3 DNA: TGTGCCAGCAGCCTCCTCACCATGGGCAGGGGAGCTTTCTTT
J gene: TRBJ1-2; D gene: TRBD1; V gene: TRBV20-1; clone size: few; CDR3 protein: CSARDQGGGYGYTF; CDR3 DNA: TGCAGTGCTAGAGATCAGGGGGGTGGCTATGGCTACACCTTC
J gene: TRBJ1-2; D gene: NA; V gene: TRBV12-3/TRBV12-4; clone size: NA; CDR3 protein: CANSLIAGGGYGYTF; CDR3 DNA: TGTGCCAACAGTTTAATTGCAGGAGGAGGCTATGGCTACACCTTC
J gene: TRBJ2-7; D gene: NA; V gene: TRBV10-3; clone size: NA; CDR3 protein: CAISESTGFEQYF; CDR3 DNA: TGTGCCATCAGTGAGTCGACCGGGTTCGAGCAGTACTTC
J gene: TRBJ1-1; D gene: NA; V gene: TRBV12-3/TRBV12-4; clone size: NA; CDR3 protein: CASNWINTEAFF; CDR3 DNA: TGTGCCAGCAATTGGATAAACACTGAAGCTTTCTTT
J gene: TRBJ1-2; D gene: TRBD1; V gene: TRBV6-8; clone size: NA; CDR3 protein: CASRPGTGGDHYGYTF; CDR3 DNA: TGTGCCAGCAGGCCCGGGACAGGGGGCGATCACTATGGCTACACCTTC
J gene: TRBJ2-1; D gene: NA; V gene: TRBV7-2; clone size: many; CDR3 protein: CASNQPLGGVNEQFF; CDR3 DNA: TGTGCCAGCAACCAACCTCTCGGAGGGGTGAATGAGCAGTTCTTC
J gene: TRBJ2-3; D gene: NA; V gene: TRBV20-1; clone size: many; CDR3 protein: CSAPLGGRRDTQYF; CDR3 DNA: TGCAGTGCCCCCCTTGGGGGAAGGCGAGATACGCAGTATTTT
J gene: TRBJ1-3; D gene: NA; V gene: TRBV4-2; clone size: few; CDR3 protein: CASSQVAGRGNTIYF; CDR3 DNA: TGTGCCAGCAGCCAAGTTGCAGGGAGAGGAAACACCATATATTTT
J gene: TRBJ2-1; D gene: TRBD2; V gene: TRBV30; clone size: NA; CDR3 protein: CAWTRLAVNNEQFF; CDR3 DNA: TGTGCCTGGACCCGACTAGCGGTTAACAATGAGCAGTTCTTC
J gene: TRBJ1-1; D gene: NA; V gene: TRBV6-2/TRBV6-3; clone size: NA; CDR3 protein: CASKSYSEAFF; CDR3 DNA: TGTGCCAGCAAATCCTATTCTGAAGCTTTCTTT
J gene: TRBJ2-7; D gene: NA; V gene: TRBV20-1; clone size: NA; CDR3 protein: CSAVLSGEQYF; CDR3 DNA: TGCAGTGCTGTCTTATCGGGAGAGCAGTACTTC
J gene: TRBJ2-1; D gene: NA; V gene: TRBV27; clone size: NA; CDR3 protein: CASSYRESYNEQFF; CDR3 DNA: TGTGCCAGCAGTTACAGGGAGTCCTACAATGAGCAGTTCTTC
J gene: TRBJ2-7; D gene: NA; V gene: TRBV5-6; clone size: few; CDR3 protein: CASSGGASYEQYF; CDR3 DNA: TGTGCCAGCAGCGGGGGGGCAAGCTACGAGCAGTACTTC
J gene: TRBJ2-5; D gene: NA; V gene: TRBV6-8; clone size: NA; CDR3 protein: CASRFSADKIQETQYF; CDR3 DNA: TGTGCCAGCAGATTTAGCGCCGACAAGATTCAAGAGACCCAGTACTTC
J gene: TRBJ1-1; D gene: TRBD1; V gene: TRBV28; clone size: many; CDR3 protein: CASRPFVGVQGGDTEAFF; CDR3 DNA: TGTGCCAGCAGACCCTTTGTCGGAGTACAGGGGGGGGACACTGAAGCTTTCTTT
J gene: TRBJ1-2; D gene: NA; V gene: TRBV12-3/TRBV12-4; clone size: many; CDR3 protein: CASSFRRYGYTF; CDR3 DNA: TGTGCCAGCAGTTTTCGGCGGTATGGCTACACCTTC
J gene: TRBJ2-2; D gene: NA; V gene: TRBV28; clone size: few; CDR3 protein: CASSPLDFVKTGELFF; CDR3 DNA: TGTGCCAGCAGTCCACTGGATTTTGTGAAAACCGGGGAGCTGTTTTTT
J gene: TRBJ2-1; D gene: TRBD2; V gene: TRBV28; clone size: many; CDR3 protein: CASSSWGTGGNEQFF; CDR3 DNA: TGTGCCAGCAGTTCGTGGGGGACGGGGGGGAATGAGCAGTTCTTC
J gene: TRBJ2-2; D gene: NA; V gene: TRBV19; clone size: NA; CDR3 protein: CASSTSRNTGELFF; CDR3 DNA: TGTGCCAGTAGTACTAGTAGAAACACCGGGGAGCTGTTTTTT
J gene: TRBJ2-3; D gene: TRBD2; V gene: TRBV10-2; clone size: NA; CDR3 protein: CASRLGTSASTDTQYF; CDR3 DNA: TGCGCCAGCAGACTCGGGACTAGCGCTAGCACAGATACGCAGTATTTT
J gene: TRBJ1-2; D gene: TRBD1; V gene: TRBV29-1; clone size: NA; CDR3 protein: CSVTGGEIGYTF; CDR3 DNA: TGCAGCGTAACAGGGGGCGAAATCGGCTACACCTTC
J gene: TRBJ2-7; D gene: NA; V gene: TRBV20-1; clone size: few; CDR3 protein: CSARPVDEQYF; CDR3 DNA: TGCAGTGCTAGGCCCGTCGACGAGCAGTACTTC
J gene: TRBJ2-5; D gene: TRBD2; V gene: TRBV29-1; clone size: few; CDR3 protein: CSVEGGGRVGQETQYF; CDR3 DNA: TGCAGCGTTGAAGGCGGGGGGCGCGTGGGTCAAGAGACCCAGTACTTC
J gene: TRBJ2-7; D gene: NA; V gene: TRBV24-1; clone size: NA; CDR3 protein: CATSDQRRDRDEQYF; CDR3 DNA: TGTGCCACCAGTGACCAAAGGAGGGATCGAGACGAGCAGTACTTC
J gene: TRBJ2-1; D gene: TRBD1; V gene: TRBV5-5; clone size: many; CDR3 protein: CASSSLYQDRVLPNEQFF; CDR3 DNA: TGTGCCAGCAGCTCACTCTACCAGGACAGGGTTCTGCCCAATGAGCAGTTCTTC
J gene: TRBJ1-5; D gene: NA; V gene: TRBV12-3/TRBV12-4; clone size: many; CDR3 protein: CASSPERGYSNQPQHF; CDR3 DNA: TGTGCCAGCAGCCCCGAAAGGGGGTATAGCAATCAGCCCCAGCATTTT
J gene: TRBJ2-2; D gene: NA; V gene: TRBV20-1; clone size: many; CDR3 protein: CSALVGRAPANTGELFF; CDR3 DNA: TGCAGTGCCCTAGTTGGGCGCGCCCCCGCGAACACCGGGGAGCTGTTTTTT
J gene: TRBJ2-1; D gene: TRBD2; V gene: TRBV7-2; clone size: many; CDR3 protein: CASSRGGGRADNEQFF; CDR3 DNA: TGTGCCAGCAGCCGAGGGGGCGGGAGGGCCGACAATGAGCAGTTCTTC
J gene: TRBJ2-5; D gene: TRBD2; V gene: TRBV7-2; clone size: many; CDR3 protein: CASSLGGSGGYQETQYF; CDR3 DNA: TGTGCCAGCAGCTTAGGCGGGAGCGGGGGGTACCAAGAGACCCAGTACTTC
J gene: TRBJ2-7; D gene: TRBD1; V gene: TRBV12-3/TRBV12-4; clone size: many; CDR3 protein: CASRTGVSEQYF; CDR3 DNA: TGTGCCAGCCGGACAGGGGTAAGCGAGCAGTACTTC
J gene: TRBJ1-5; D gene: NA; V gene: TRBV7-2; clone size: many; CDR3 protein: CASSLDFGQPQHF; CDR3 DNA: TGTGCCAGCAGCTTAGATTTCGGTCAGCCCCAGCATTTT
J gene: TRBJ2-6; D gene: TRBD2; V gene: TRBV6-2/TRBV6-3; clone size: many; CDR3 protein: CASSYESLAGDSWVSGANVLTF; CDR3 DNA: TGTGCCAGCAGTTACGAATCGCTAGCGGGGGATTCCTGGGTCTCTGGGGCCAACGTCCTGACTTTC
J gene: TRBJ2-3; D gene: NA; V gene: TRBV6-1; clone size: few; CDR3 protein: CASSPLGDSTDTQYF; CDR3 DNA: TGTGCCAGCAGTCCCCTAGGGGACTCCACAGATACGCAGTATTTT
J gene: TRBJ2-7; D gene: TRBD1; V gene: TRBV2; clone size: NA; CDR3 protein: CARDQGQGGEQYF; CDR3 DNA: TGTGCCAGAGACCAGGGACAGGGAGGGGAGCAGTACTTC
J gene: TRBJ2-7; D gene: NA; V gene: TRBV4-1; clone size: few; CDR3 protein: CASSQERTGSPYEQYF; CDR3 DNA: TGCGCCAGCAGCCAAGAAAGGACGGGGTCCCCCTACGAGCAGTACTTC
J gene: TRBJ1-1; D gene: NA; V gene: TRBV6-1; clone size: many; CDR3 protein: CASFLTEGNTEAFF; CDR3 DNA: TGTGCCAGCTTCCTTACGGAGGGGAACACTGAAGCTTTCTTT
J gene: TRBJ2-2; D gene: NA; V gene: TRBV28; clone size: few; CDR3 protein: CASSLIGRYGELFF; CDR3 DNA: TGTGCCAGCAGTTTAATTGGCCGGTATGGGGAGCTGTTTTTT
J gene: TRBJ1-4; D gene: NA; V gene: TRBV18; clone size: NA; CDR3 protein: CASSPLQTNEKLFF; CDR3 DNA: TGTGCCAGCTCACCCTTGCAAACTAATGAAAAACTGTTTTTT
J gene: TRBJ2-1; D gene: NA; V gene: TRBV20-1; clone size: NA; CDR3 protein: CSASDASVRNEQFF; CDR3 DNA: TGCAGTGCTTCGGACGCTAGCGTCAGGAATGAGCAGTTCTTC
J gene: TRBJ2-2; D gene: TRBD2; V gene: TRBV2; clone size: NA; CDR3 protein: CASGREYTGELFF; CDR3 DNA: TGTGCCAGCGGGAGGGAGTACACCGGGGAGCTGTTTTTT
J gene: TRBJ2-7; D gene: NA; V gene: TRBV7-2; clone size: many; CDR3 protein: CASSFIGLTEQYF; CDR3 DNA: TGTGCCAGCAGCTTTATCGGACTAACTGAGCAGTACTTC
J gene: TRBJ2-7; D gene: TRBD2; V gene: TRBV27; clone size: NA; CDR3 protein: CASASGGSSYEQYF; CDR3 DNA: TGTGCCAGCGCCTCGGGGGGATCGTCCTACGAGCAGTACTTC
J gene: TRBJ2-1; D gene: NA; V gene: TRBV20-1; clone size: many; CDR3 protein: CSAFPPRGLSSYNEQFF; CDR3 DNA: TGCAGTGCTTTTCCCCCGAGGGGCCTCAGCTCCTACAATGAGCAGTTCTTC
J gene: TRBJ1-1; D gene: TRBD1; V gene: TRBV20-1; clone size: many; CDR3 protein: CSADKGGDTEAFF; CDR3 DNA: TGCAGTGCTGACAAAGGGGGCGACACTGAAGCTTTCTTT
J gene: TRBJ1-1; D gene: TRBD1; V gene: TRBV10-3; clone size: many; CDR3 protein: CATWGTGNTEAFF; CDR3 DNA: TGTGCCACCTGGGGGACAGGGAACACTGAAGCTTTCTTT
J gene: TRBJ1-5; D gene: NA; V gene: TRBV7-2; clone size: many; CDR3 protein: CASSLQGRSNQPQHF; CDR3 DNA: TGTGCCAGCAGCTTACAGGGGCGAAGCAATCAGCCCCAGCATTTT
J gene: TRBJ2-7; D gene: TRBD2; V gene: TRBV7-2; clone size: NA; CDR3 protein: CASSSRDYSKEQYF; CDR3 DNA: TGTGCCAGCAGCAGTCGGGACTACTCTAAGGAGCAGTACTTC
J gene: TRBJ2-3; D gene: TRBD2; V gene: TRBV6-5; clone size: few; CDR3 protein: CASSYSTSGTSDTQYF; CDR3 DNA: TGTGCCAGCAGTTACTCGACTAGCGGGACTTCAGATACGCAGTATTTT
J gene: TRBJ2-1; D gene: NA; V gene: TRBV7-2; clone size: many; CDR3 protein: CASSFIQAIYNEQFF; CDR3 DNA: TGTGCCAGCAGCTTCATTCAGGCGATATACAATGAGCAGTTCTTC
J gene: TRBJ2-1; D gene: NA; V gene: TRBV2; clone size: few; CDR3 protein: CASTGHQQFF; CDR3 DNA: TGTGCCAGTACGGGCCACCAGCAGTTCTTC
J gene: TRBJ1-5; D gene: NA; V gene: TRBV12-3/TRBV12-4; clone size: many; CDR3 protein: CASSLRDGGNQPQHF; CDR3 DNA: TGTGCCAGCAGTTTAAGGGACGGGGGCAATCAGCCCCAGCATTTT
J gene: TRBJ2-7; D gene: NA; V gene: TRBV7-3; clone size: few; CDR3 protein: CASRIPRVTYEQYF; CDR3 DNA: TGTGCCAGCAGGATCCCTAGGGTAACCTACGAGCAGTACTTC